The rows below give T cell receptor beta chains drawn from one sample of a study of T cell responses to AZD1222 COVID-19 vaccine. The assay was immunoSEQ multiplex PCR, and TCRdb's table has in-frame clones only and misses some. The sample includes about 88,000 clones, 85% to 90% of them seen just once. The starting material was peripheral blood, obtained 28 days after the second AZD1222 dose. All receptors come from an adult who received the AZD1222 COVID-19 vaccine. Both conserved end residues are part of each CDR3. Fields, in order: CDR3 length, J gene, V gene, D gene, CDR3 protein. A D gene is named only where the DNA matches it firmly.

16,TRBJ1-5,TRBV19,-,CASSVGQGGGNQPQHF
18,TRBJ2-6,TRBV7-9,-,CASTVGPRGSSGANVLTF
12,TRBJ2-5,TRBV18,-,CASSTYQETQYF
14,TRBJ1-4,TRBV28,TRBD1,CASSPTGTEEKLFF
16,TRBJ1-1,TRBV5-5,-,CASSYEGGAGNTEAFF
16,TRBJ1-1,TRBV18,-,CASSPRGESRNTEAFF
17,TRBJ1-5,TRBV7-2,TRBD1,CASSLSGTGSGNQPQHF
13,TRBJ1-2,TRBV29-1,-,CSVDRFPNYGYTF
15,TRBJ1-5,TRBV6-4,-,CASSPEVGPNQPQHF
14,TRBJ1-1,TRBV5-1,-,CASSPGEGLTEAFF
15,TRBJ1-1,TRBV10-3,TRBD1,CAISGGQQGRTEAFF
15,TRBJ1-6,TRBV18,-,CASSPRQGQNSPLHF
13,TRBJ2-3,TRBV10-2,TRBD2,CASSESSGTTLYF
13,TRBJ2-2,TRBV9,-,CATRGSNTGELFF
14,TRBJ1-5,TRBV2,-,CASSEGDPNQPQHF
15,TRBJ1-1,TRBV6-5,TRBD1,CASRRQGNMNTEAFF
14,TRBJ1-6,TRBV6-5,-,CASRGGLRGSPLHF
12,TRBJ2-7,TRBV2,-,CASRIGDYEQYF
13,TRBJ1-1,TRBV30,-,CAYAVGGWTEAFF
16,TRBJ1-2,TRBV2,TRBD1,CASSEGWTGGANGYTF
17,TRBJ1-1,TRBV5-1,-,CASSPTGLRGSDTEAFF
11,TRBJ2-7,TRBV15,-,CATSRGYEQYF
16,TRBJ2-7,TRBV27,TRBD1,CASSLSARDRTYEQYF
13,TRBJ2-5,TRBV7-2,-,CASSLAFVETQYF
15,TRBJ1-3,TRBV9,-,CASRPGRNSGNTIYF
15,TRBJ2-7,TRBV27,TRBD2,CASSLFLAGGYEQYF
15,TRBJ2-4,TRBV5-1,-,CASSDPAGAGSIQYF
14,TRBJ2-1,TRBV10-3,-,CAISESGRGNEQFF
16,TRBJ1-6,TRBV5-1,-,CASSRQGTSYNSPLHF
12,TRBJ2-1,TRBV6-1,TRBD1,CASSLGQGGQFF
16,TRBJ2-1,TRBV5-1,TRBD1,CASSGQGRGSYNEQFF
11,TRBJ2-7,TRBV20-1,-,CSARVKIEQYF
13,TRBJ1-1,TRBV19,-,CASSSGVATEAFF
14,TRBJ2-7,TRBV3-1/TRBV3-2,-,CASSPLANTYEQYF
18,TRBJ1-4,TRBV27,-,CASSFPPPTVRTNEKLFF
15,TRBJ2-7,TRBV19,TRBD2,CASRDSGGLPREQYF
13,TRBJ1-1,TRBV27,-,CASRQTSNTEAFF
15,TRBJ2-7,TRBV5-1,TRBD1,CASSLEARGHYEQYF
14,TRBJ1-1,TRBV15,TRBD1,CATGDGTANTEAFF
14,TRBJ2-2,TRBV5-1,TRBD1,CASSLGQGTGELFF
13,TRBJ2-1,TRBV7-3,-,CASSPYGDVEQFF
15,TRBJ1-5,TRBV2,-,CASSEREGGGQPQHF
15,TRBJ1-6,TRBV5-1,-,CASSSVLGRNSPLHF
17,TRBJ2-3,TRBV7-2,TRBD1,CASSWGAGTGVADTQYF
19,TRBJ2-3,TRBV19,TRBD2,CASSPIPGLAGGSTDTQYF